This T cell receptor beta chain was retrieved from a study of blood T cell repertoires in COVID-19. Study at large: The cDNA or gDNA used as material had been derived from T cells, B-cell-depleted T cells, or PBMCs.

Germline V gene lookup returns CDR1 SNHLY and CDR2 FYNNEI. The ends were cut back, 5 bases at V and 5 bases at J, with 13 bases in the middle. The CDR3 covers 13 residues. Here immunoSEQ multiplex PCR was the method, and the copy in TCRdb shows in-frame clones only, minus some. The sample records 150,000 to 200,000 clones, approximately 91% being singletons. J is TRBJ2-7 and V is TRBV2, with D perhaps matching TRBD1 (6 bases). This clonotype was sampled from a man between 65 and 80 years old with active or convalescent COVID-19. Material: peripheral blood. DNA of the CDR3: TGTGCCAGCAGTAAACTCCGACAGGACGAGCAGTACTTC. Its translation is CASSKLRQDEQYF.